The source of this T cell receptor (beta chain) is a study of blood T cell repertoires in COVID-19. Study-wide background: T cells, B-cell-depleted T cells, or PBMCs provided the cDNA or gDNA that served as material.

Original methodology: Amplification from reference gene primers served as the basis for estimated nucleated cell counts. Produced via immunoSEQ multiplex PCR; TCRdb's table is partial and in-frame only. That table furnishes V, J and clone size, whereas the DNA furnished D and trimming. The sample consists of about 330,000 clones, roughly 90% of them appearing once. CDR3 length: 12 amino acids. V was pared by 3 bases and J by 15 bases, with 13 bases between. Germline V lookup: CDR1 SGHRS, CDR2 YFSETQ. The rearrangement joins TRBV5-1 to TRBJ1-6; a weak D match, TRBD1 (6 bases). The clonotype was recovered from a woman aged 50 to 65 with active or convalescent COVID-19. The sample was peripheral blood. The CDR3 loop is CASSYPGELLHF. CDR3 in DNA: TGCGCCAGCAGCTACCCAGGGGAACTCCTCCACTTT.